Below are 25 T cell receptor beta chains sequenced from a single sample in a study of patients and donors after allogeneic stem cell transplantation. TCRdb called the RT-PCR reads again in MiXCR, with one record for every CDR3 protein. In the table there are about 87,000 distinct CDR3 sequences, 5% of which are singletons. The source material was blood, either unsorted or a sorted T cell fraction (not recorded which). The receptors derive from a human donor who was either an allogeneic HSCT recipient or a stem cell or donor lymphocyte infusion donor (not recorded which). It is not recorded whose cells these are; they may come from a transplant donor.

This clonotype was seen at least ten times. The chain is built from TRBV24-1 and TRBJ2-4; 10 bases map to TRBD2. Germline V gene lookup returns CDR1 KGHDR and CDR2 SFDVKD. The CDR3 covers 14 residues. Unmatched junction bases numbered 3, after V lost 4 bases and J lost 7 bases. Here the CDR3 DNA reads TGTGCCACCAGTGAGGCTAGCGGGAGTAACATTCAGTACTTC. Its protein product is CATSEASGSNIQYF.

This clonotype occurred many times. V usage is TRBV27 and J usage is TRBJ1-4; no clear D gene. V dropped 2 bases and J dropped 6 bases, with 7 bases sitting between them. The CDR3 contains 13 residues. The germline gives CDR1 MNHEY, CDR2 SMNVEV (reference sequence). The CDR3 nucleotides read TGTGCCAGCAGTTTAAACCGGTATGAAAAACTGTTTTTT. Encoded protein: CASSLNRYEKLFF.

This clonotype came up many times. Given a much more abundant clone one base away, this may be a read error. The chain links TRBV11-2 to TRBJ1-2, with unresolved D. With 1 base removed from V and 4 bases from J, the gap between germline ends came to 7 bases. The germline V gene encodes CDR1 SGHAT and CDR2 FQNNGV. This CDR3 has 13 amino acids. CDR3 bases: TGTGCCAGCAGCTTAGGGAGCAGCTATGGCTACACCTTC. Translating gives CASSLGSSYGYTF.

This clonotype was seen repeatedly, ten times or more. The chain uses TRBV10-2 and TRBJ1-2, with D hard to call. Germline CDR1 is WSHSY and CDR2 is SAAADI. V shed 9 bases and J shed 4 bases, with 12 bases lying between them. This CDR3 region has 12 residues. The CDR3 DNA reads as TGCGCCAGTAACAGAGACGCCTATGGCTACACCTTC. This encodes CASNRDAYGYTF.

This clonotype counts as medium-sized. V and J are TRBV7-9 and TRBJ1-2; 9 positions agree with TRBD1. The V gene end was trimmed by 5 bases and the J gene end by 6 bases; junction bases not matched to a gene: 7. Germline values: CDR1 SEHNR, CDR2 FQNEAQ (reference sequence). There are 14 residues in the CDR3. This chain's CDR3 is CASSRRTGENGYTF. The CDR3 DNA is TGTGCCAGCAGCAGACGGACAGGGGAGAATGGCTACACCTTC.

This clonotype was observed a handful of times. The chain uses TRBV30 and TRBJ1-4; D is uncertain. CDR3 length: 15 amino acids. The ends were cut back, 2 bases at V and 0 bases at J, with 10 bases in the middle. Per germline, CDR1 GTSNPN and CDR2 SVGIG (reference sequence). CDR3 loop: CAWSPGSATNEKLFF. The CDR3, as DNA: TGTGCCTGGAGTCCTGGGAGCGCAACTAATGAAAAACTGTTTTTT.

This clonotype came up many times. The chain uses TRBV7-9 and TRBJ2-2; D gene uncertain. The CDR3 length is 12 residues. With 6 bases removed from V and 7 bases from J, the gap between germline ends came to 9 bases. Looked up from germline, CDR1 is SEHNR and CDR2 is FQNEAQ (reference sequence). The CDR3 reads CASSLEVGELFF. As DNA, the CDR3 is TGTGCCAGCAGTCTAGAGGTCGGGGAGCTGTTTTTT.

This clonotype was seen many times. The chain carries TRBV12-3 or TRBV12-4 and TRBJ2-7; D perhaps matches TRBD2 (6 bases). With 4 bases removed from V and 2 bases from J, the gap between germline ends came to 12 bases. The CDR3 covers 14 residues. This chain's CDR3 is CASSWAREPYEQYF. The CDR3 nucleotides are TGTGCCAGCAGTTGGGCCCGGGAGCCCTACGAGCAGTACTTC.

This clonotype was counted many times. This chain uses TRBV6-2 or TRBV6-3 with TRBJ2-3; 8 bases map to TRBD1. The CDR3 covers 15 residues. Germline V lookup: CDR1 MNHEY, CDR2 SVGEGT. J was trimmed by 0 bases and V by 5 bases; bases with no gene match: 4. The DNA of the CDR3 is TGTGCCAGCAGTCACAGGGGGTTCAGCACAGATACGCAGTATTTT. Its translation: CASSHRGFSTDTQYF.

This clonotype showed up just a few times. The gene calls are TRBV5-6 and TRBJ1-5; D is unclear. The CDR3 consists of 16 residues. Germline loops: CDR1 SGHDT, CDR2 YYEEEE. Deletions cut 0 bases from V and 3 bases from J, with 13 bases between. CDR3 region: CASSLGGTENNQPQHF. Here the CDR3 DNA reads TGTGCCAGCAGCTTGGGGGGTACAGAAAACAATCAGCCCCAGCATTTT.

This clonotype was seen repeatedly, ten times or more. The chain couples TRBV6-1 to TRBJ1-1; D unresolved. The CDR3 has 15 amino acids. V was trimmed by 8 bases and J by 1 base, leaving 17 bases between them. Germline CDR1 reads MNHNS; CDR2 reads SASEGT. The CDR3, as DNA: TGTGCCAGCTCCCTCCGGGTAATAGGGAACACTGAAGCTTTCTTT. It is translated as CASSLRVIGNTEAFF.

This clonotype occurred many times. CDR3 sequence reads: CASSPDGGTRTYEQYF. DNA of the CDR3: TGTGCCAGCAGCCCCGACGGGGGCACTAGAACCTACGAGCAGTACTTC. V usage is TRBV3-1 and J usage is TRBJ2-7; either TRBD1 or TRBD2 may fit D (6 bases each). Trimming took 4 bases from V and 2 from J, leaving 18 bases between them. From germline, CDR1 is LGHDT and CDR2 YNNKEL (reference sequence). The CDR3 length is 16 residues.

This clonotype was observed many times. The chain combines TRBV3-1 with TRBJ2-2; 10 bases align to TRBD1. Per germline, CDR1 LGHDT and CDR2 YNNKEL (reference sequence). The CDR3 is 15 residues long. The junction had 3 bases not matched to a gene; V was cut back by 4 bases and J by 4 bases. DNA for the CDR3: TGTGCCAGCAGCCCACGGGACAGGGGCACCGGGGAGCTGTTTTTT. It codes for CASSPRDRGTGELFF.

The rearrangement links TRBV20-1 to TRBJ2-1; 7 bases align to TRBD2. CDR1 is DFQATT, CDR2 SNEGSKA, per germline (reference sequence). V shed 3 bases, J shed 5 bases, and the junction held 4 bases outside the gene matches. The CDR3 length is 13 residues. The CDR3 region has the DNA TGCAGTGCTAGCGGGGGGTTTAACAATGAGCAGTTCTTC. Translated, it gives CSASGGFNNEQFF.

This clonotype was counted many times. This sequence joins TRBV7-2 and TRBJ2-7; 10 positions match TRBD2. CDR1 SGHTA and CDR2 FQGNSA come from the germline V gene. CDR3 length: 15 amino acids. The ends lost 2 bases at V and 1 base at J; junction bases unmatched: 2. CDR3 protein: CASSLRTSGSYEQYF. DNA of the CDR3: TGTGCCAGCAGCTTAAGGACTAGCGGATCCTACGAGCAGTACTTC.

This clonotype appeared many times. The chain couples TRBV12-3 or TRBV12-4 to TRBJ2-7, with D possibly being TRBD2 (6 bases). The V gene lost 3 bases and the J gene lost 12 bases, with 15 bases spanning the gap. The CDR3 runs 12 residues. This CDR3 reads CASSLAGGMGYF. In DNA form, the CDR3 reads TGTGCCAGCAGTTTGGCCGGGGGTATGGGGTACTTC.

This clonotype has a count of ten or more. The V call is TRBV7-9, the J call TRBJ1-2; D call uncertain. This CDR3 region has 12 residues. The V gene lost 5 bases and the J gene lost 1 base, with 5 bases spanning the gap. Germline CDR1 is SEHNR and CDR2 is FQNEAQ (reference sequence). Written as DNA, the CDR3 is TGTGCCAGCAGCATTGATAACTATGGCTACACCTTC. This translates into CASSIDNYGYTF.

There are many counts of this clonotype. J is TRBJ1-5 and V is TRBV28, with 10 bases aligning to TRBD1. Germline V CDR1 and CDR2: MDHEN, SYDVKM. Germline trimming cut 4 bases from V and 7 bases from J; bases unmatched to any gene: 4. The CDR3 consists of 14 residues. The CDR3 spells CASSYDRGQQPQHF. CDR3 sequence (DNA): TGTGCCAGCAGTTACGACAGGGGGCAACAGCCCCAGCATTTT.

The CDR3 nucleotides read TGCAGTGCTAATCGGGGACATAACAATCAGCCCCAGCATTTT. Its protein product is CSANRGHNNQPQHF. The chain joins TRBV20-1 to TRBJ1-5; D possibly corresponds to TRBD1 (6 bases). The V and J ends lost 4 bases and 3 bases respectively, with 13 bases between them. The CDR3 consists of 14 residues. Germline V gene lookup returns CDR1 DFQATT and CDR2 SNEGSKA (reference sequence).

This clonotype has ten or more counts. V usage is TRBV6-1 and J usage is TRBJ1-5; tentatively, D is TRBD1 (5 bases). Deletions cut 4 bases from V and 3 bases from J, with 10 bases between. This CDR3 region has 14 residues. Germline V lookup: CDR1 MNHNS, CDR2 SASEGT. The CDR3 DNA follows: TGTGCCAGCAGTGTCGGGGGTTCCAATCAGCCCCAGCATTTT. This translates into CASSVGGSNQPQHF.

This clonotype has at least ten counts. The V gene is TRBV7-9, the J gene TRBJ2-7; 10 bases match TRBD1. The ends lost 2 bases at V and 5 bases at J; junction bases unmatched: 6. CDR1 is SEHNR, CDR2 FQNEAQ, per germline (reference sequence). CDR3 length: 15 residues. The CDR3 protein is CASSLTGQGSDEQYF. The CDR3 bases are TGTGCCAGCAGCTTAACGGGACAGGGGTCCGACGAGCAGTACTTC.

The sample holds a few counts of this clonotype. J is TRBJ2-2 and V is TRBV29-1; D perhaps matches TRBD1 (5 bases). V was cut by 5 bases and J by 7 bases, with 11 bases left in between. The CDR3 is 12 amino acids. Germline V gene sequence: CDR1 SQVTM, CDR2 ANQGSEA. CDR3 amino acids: CSVLGQGGELFF. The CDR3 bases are TGCAGCGTTTTAGGGCAGGGCGGGGAGCTGTTTTTT.

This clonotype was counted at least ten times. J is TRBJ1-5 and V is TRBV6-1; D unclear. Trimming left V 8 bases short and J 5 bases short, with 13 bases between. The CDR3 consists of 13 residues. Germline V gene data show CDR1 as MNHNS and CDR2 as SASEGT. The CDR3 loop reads CASEDGNDQPQHF. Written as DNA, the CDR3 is TGTGCCAGCGAAGACGGGAATGATCAGCCCCAGCATTTT.

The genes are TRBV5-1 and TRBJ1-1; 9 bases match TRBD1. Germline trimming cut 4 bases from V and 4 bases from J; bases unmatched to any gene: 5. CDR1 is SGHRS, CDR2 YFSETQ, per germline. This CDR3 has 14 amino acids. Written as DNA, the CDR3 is TGCGCCAGCAGCGCGGACAGGGGTGGCACTGAAGCTTTCTTT. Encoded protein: CASSADRGGTEAFF.

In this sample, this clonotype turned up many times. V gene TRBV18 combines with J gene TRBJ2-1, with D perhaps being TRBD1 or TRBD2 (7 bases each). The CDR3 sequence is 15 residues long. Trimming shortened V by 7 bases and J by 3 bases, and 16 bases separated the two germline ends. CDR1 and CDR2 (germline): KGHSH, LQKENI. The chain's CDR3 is CASWDDRDYYNEQFF. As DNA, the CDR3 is TGTGCCAGCTGGGACGACAGGGACTACTACAATGAGCAGTTCTTC.